This TCR beta chain was identified during a study of radiotherapy plus CTLA-4 blockade in lung cancer. Study observations and caveats: In blood, TCR clones derived from the tumor expanded after radiotherapy plus ipilimumab.

The assay was immunoSEQ multiplex PCR, and TCRdb's table has in-frame clones only and misses some. Of around 44,000 clones in the sample, approximately 86% were seen once. This clone was seen a handful of times. Its antigen is not known. This sequence originates from a human donor with non-small cell lung cancer that progressed on radiotherapy plus ipilimumab. Some clones in this sample may be carry-over from other donors' samples. The source was peripheral blood, collected from a patient treated with radiotherapy plus ipilimumab.

This CDR3 is CASSPTGQLTETQYF. The CDR3 DNA is TGTGCCAGCAGCCCCACCGGACAGCTTACGGAGACCCAGTACTTC. This chain links TRBV7-7 with TRBJ2-5, with a tentative D call TRBD1 (6 bases). The CDR3 runs 15 residues. V lost 5 bases and J 5 bases, leaving 18 bases between the germline ends. CDR1 SSHAT and CDR2 FNYEAQ come from the germline V gene (reference sequence).